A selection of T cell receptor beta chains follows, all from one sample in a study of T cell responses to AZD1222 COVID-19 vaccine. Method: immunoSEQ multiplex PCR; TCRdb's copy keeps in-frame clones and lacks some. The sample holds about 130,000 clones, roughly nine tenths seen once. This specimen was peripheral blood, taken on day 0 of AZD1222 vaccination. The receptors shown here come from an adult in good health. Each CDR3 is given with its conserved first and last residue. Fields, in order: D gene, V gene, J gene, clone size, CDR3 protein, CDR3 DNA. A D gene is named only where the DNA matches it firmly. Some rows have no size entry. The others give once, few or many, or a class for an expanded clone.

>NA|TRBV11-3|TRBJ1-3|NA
CASSFRAGVSRNTIYF
TGTGCCAGCAGCTTTCGTGCGGGGGTCAGTAGGAACACCATATATTTT
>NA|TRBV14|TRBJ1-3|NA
CASSRSNTIYF
TGTGCCAGCAGCCGGTCAAACACCATATATTTT
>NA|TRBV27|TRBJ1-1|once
CASSLWMGRNTEAFF
TGTGCCAGCAGTTTATGGATGGGGCGGAACACTGAAGCTTTCTTT
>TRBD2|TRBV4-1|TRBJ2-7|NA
CASSQDGLAGLAYEQYF
TGCGCCAGCAGCCAAGATGGACTAGCGGGACTAGCCTACGAGCAGTACTTC
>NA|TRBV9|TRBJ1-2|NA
CASSVPSYGYTF
TGTGCCAGCAGCGTGCCGAGCTATGGCTACACCTTC
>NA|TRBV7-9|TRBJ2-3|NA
CASSLSLSTDTQYF
TGTGCCAGCAGCTTAAGTTTAAGCACAGATACGCAGTATTTT
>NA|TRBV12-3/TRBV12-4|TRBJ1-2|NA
CASSVGPTGGCAF
TGTGCCAGCAGTGTAGGGCCTACGGGGGGGTGCGCCTTC
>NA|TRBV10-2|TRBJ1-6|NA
CASGQGFGGLRNSPLHF
TGCGCCAGCGGCCAGGGATTTGGGGGGTTAAGGAATTCACCCCTCCACTTT
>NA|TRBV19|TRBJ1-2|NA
CASSIVLRARSYGYTF
TGTGCCAGTAGTATAGTATTGCGGGCGAGGTCCTATGGCTACACCTTC
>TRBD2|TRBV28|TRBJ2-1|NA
CASSLWGSGRARNEQFF
TGTGCCAGCAGTTTATGGGGTAGCGGGAGGGCCAGGAATGAGCAGTTCTTC
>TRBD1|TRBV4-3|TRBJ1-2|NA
CASSHRTGEGYGYTF
TGCGCCAGCAGCCATCGGACAGGGGAGGGGTATGGCTACACCTTC
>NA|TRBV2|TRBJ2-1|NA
CASGGALVNEQFF
TGTGCCAGCGGAGGGGCGCTAGTCAATGAGCAGTTCTTC
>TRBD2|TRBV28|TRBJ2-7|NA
CASTAGTSGEQYF
TGTGCCAGCACCGCCGGGACTAGCGGGGAGCAGTACTTC
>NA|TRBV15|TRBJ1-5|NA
CATSRAFVISGSAQHF
TGTGCCACCAGCAGAGCCTTCGTGATCTCAGGCAGTGCCCAGCATTTT
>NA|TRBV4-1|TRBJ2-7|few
CASSQDRLIEQYF
TGCGCCAGCAGCCAAGATCGACTAATCGAGCAGTACTTC
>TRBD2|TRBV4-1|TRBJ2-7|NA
CASSESLAGGRYEQYF
TGCGCCAGCAGCGAGAGTCTAGCGGGAGGGCGCTACGAGCAGTACTTC
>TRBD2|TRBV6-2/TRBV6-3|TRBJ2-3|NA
CASSRLAGNPDTQYF
TGTGCCAGCAGTCGACTAGCGGGAAACCCAGATACGCAGTATTTT